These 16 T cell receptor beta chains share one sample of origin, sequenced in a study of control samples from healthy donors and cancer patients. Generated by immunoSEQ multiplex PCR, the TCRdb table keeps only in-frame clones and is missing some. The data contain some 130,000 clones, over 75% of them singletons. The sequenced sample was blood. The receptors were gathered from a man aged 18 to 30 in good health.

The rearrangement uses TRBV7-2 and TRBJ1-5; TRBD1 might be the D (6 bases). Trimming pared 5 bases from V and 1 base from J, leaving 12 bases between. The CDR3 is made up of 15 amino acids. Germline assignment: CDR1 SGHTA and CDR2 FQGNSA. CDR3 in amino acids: CASSPATGSNQPQHF. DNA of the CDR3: TGTGCCAGCAGCCCGGCTACAGGGAGCAATCAGCCCCAGCATTTT.

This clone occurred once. This CDR3 reads CASSLGGDTGNTIYF. CDR3 DNA: TGTGCCAGCAGCCTGGGGGGCGACACTGGAAACACCATATATTTT. The rearrangement joins TRBV5-4 to TRBJ1-3, with D tentatively TRBD1 (6 bases). V dropped 4 bases and J dropped 2 bases, with 13 bases sitting between them. Germline assignment: CDR1 SGHNT and CDR2 YYREEE (reference sequence). This CDR3 comprises 15 residues.

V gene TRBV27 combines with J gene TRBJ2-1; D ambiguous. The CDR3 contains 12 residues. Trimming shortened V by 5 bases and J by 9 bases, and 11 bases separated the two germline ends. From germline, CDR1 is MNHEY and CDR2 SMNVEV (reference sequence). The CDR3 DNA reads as TGTGCCAGCAGTCCGCCTTTTGCTGAGCAGTTCTTC. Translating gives CASSPPFAEQFF.

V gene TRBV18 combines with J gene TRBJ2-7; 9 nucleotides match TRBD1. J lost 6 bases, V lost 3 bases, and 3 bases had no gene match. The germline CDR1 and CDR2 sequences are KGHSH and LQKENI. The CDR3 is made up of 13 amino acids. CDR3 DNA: TGTGCCAGCTCACCCGGGACAGGGTCCGAGCAGTACTTC. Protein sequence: CASSPGTGSEQYF.

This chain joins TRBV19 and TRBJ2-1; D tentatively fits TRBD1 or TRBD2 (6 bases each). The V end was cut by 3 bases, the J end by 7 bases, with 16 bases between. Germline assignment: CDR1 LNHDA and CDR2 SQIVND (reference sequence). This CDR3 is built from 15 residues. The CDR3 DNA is TGTGCCAGTAGTATCAGCGCTGGGGGGCCAAATGAGCAGTTCTTC. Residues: CASSISAGGPNEQFF. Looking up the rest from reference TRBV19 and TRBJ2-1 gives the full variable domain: DGGITQSPKYLFRKEGQNVTLSCEQNLNHDAMYWYRQDPGQGLRLIYYSQIVNDFQKGDIAEGYSVSREKKESFPLTVTSAQKNPTAFYLCASSISAGGPNEQFFGPGTRLTVL.

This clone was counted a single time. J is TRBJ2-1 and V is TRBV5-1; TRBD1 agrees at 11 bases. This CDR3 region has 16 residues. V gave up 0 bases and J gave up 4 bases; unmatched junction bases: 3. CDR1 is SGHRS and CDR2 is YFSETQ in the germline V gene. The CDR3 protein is CASSLAGTGGYNEQFF. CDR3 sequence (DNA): TGCGCCAGCAGCTTGGCGGGGACAGGGGGGTACAATGAGCAGTTCTTC.

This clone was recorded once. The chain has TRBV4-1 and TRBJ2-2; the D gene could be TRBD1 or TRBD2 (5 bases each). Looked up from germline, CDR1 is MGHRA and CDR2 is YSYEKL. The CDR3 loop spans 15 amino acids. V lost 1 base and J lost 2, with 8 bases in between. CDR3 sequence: CASSQGGTNTGELFF. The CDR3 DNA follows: TGCGCCAGCAGCCAAGGGGGGACCAACACCGGGGAGCTGTTTTTT.

DNA of the CDR3: TGTGCCAGCAGCTTGGGTGGGGACAGGGGGCAGTACGTC. It is translated as CASSLGGDRGQYV. V is TRBV7-9 and J is TRBJ2-7; 10 nucleotides match TRBD1. The CDR3 contains 13 residues. With 3 bases clipped from V and 9 bases from J, the junction kept 5 bases outside the gene matches. Germline loops: CDR1 SEHNR, CDR2 FQNEAQ (reference sequence).

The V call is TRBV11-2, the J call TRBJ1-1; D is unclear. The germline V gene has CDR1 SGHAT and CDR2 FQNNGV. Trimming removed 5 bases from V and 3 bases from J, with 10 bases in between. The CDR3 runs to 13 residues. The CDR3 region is CASSETRHTEAFF. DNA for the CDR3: TGTGCCAGCAGCGAGACGAGGCACACTGAAGCTTTCTTT.

The DNA of the CDR3 is TGTGCCACCAGCAGAGATGCCGGGACAGCTGAAACGCAGTATTTT. Its translation: CATSRDAGTAETQYF. This chain uses TRBV15 with TRBJ2-3; 7 nucleotides match TRBD1. Germline V gene data show CDR1 as LNHNV and CDR2 as YYDKDF (reference sequence). This CDR3 region has 15 residues. Trimming took 0 bases from V and 9 from J; bases not matched to a gene: 9.

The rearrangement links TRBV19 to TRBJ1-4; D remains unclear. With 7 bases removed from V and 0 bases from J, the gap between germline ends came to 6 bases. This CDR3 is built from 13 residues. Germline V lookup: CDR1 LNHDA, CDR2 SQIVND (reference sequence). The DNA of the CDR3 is TGTGCCAGTACCCGTGCAACTAATGAAAAACTGTTTTTT. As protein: CASTRATNEKLFF.

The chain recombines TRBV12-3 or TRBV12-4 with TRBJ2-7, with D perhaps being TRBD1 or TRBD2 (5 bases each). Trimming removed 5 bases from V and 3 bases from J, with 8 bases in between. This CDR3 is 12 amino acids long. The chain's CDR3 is CASSGTVYEQYF. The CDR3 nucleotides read TGTGCCAGCAGTGGGACCGTCTACGAGCAGTACTTC.

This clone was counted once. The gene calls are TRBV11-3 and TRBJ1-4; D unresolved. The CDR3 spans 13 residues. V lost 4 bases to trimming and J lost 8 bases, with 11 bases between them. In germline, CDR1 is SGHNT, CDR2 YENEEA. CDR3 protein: CASSSITEEKLFF. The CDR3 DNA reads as TGTGCCAGCAGCTCCATTACAGAGGAAAAACTGTTTTTT.

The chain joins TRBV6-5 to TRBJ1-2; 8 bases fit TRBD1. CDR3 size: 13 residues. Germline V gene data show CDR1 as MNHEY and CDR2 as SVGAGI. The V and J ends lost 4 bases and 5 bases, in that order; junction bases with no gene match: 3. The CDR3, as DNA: TGTGCCAGCAGTTGGGGGACAGGTTATGGCTACACCTTC. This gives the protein CASSWGTGYGYTF.

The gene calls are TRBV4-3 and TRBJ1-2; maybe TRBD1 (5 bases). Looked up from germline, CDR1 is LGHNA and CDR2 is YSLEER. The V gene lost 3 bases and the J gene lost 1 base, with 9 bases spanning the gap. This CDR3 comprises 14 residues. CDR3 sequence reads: CASSQSGLNYGYTF. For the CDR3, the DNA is TGCGCCAGCAGCCAGTCAGGGCTTAACTATGGCTACACCTTC.

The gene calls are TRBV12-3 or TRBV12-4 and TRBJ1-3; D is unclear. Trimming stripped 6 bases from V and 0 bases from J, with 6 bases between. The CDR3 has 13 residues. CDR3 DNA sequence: TGTGCCAGCAGCCCCATCTCTGGAAACACCATATATTTT. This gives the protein CASSPISGNTIYF.